What follows are 20 T cell receptor beta chains derived from one specimen sequenced in a study of identical twins. TCRdb called the 5' RACE reads again in MiXCR, with one record for every CDR3 protein. The table includes about 240,000 distinct CDR3 sequences, 6% to 8% detected once. The same specimen was also included in a second study, on yellow fever vaccine responses in identical twins.

The sample taken for sequencing was CD8+ T cells sorted from blood. The receptor set was obtained from a woman aged 18-29 years in good health.

The chain combines TRBV20-1 with TRBJ2-1; 9 nucleotides agree with TRBD2. V gave up 0 bases and J gave up 8 bases; unmatched junction bases: 17. CDR3 size: 18 residues. Germline assignment: CDR1 DFQATT and CDR2 SNEGSKA (reference sequence). Here the CDR3 DNA reads TGCAGTGCTAGAGATGAGGGGGCTAGCGGGATAATGGAGCATGAGCAGTTCTTC. Encoded protein: CSARDEGASGIMEHEQFF.

This chain links TRBV5-1 with TRBJ2-5, with 7 nucleotides matching TRBD2. Germline CDR1 and CDR2: SGHRS and YFSETQ. There are 14 residues in the CDR3. The trim removed 4 bases at V and 5 bases at J, leaving 8 bases unmatched. This CDR3 is CASSPPGGGETQYF. In DNA form, the CDR3 reads TGCGCCAGCAGCCCCCCGGGAGGAGGTGAGACCCAGTACTTC.

In its sample, this clonotype was seen a few times. The chain carries TRBV7-3 and TRBJ2-5; 7 nucleotides match TRBD1. The junction had 3 bases not matched to a gene; V was cut back by 5 bases and J by 3 bases. The CDR3 has 13 amino acids. Germline V lookup: CDR1 SGHTA, CDR2 FQGTGA. The CDR3 loop reads CASSDGTEETQYF. The CDR3 DNA follows: TGTGCCAGCAGCGACGGGACAGAAGAGACCCAGTACTTC.

The chain joins TRBV5-4 to TRBJ2-2; 15 nucleotides match TRBD2. V trimming: 1 base; J trimming: 1 base; junction bases outside the gene matches: 5. The CDR3 totals 19 residues. CDR1 is SGHNT and CDR2 is YYREEE in the germline V gene (reference sequence). CDR3 residues: CASSLTRTSGRENTGELFF. The CDR3 nucleotides read TGTGCCAGCAGCTTGACCAGGACTAGCGGGAGGGAGAACACCGGGGAGCTGTTTTTT.

This clonotype was counted at least ten times. V gene TRBV10-3 combines with J gene TRBJ2-5, with 14 positions matching TRBD2. The CDR3 extends over 15 amino acids. The germline V gene encodes CDR1 ENHRY and CDR2 SYGVKD. Trimming at V came to 6 bases and at J to 3 bases, leaving 3 bases not matched to a gene. In DNA form, the CDR3 reads TGTGCCATCAGCCGACTAGCGGGAGGGGAAGAGACCCAGTACTTC. Translation gives CAISRLAGGEETQYF.

This clonotype was counted between two and nine times. The V call is TRBV5-6, the J call TRBJ2-3, with 8 nucleotides matching TRBD1. This CDR3 contains 16 residues. CDR1 and CDR2 from the germline V gene are SGHDT and YYEEEE. Trimming took 4 bases from V and 2 from J; bases not matched to a gene: 9. The CDR3 is CASSRPDRAITDTQYF. DNA for the CDR3: TGTGCCAGCAGCAGACCGGACAGGGCAATCACAGATACGCAGTATTTT.

This clonotype was detected only a few times. This chain links TRBV6-1 with TRBJ2-2; 10 nucleotides line up with TRBD2. With V trimmed by 6 bases and J by 4 bases, 5 bases remained unmatched. Per the germline V gene, CDR1 is MNHNS and CDR2 is SASEGT. The CDR3 covers 15 residues. CDR3 in DNA: TGTGCCAGCAGGGGGGTAGCGGGGGGCACCGGGGAGCTGTTTTTT. This codes for CASRGVAGGTGELFF.

Only a few counts were recorded for this clonotype. The chain recombines TRBV6-5 with TRBJ2-5; TRBD1 might be the D (6 bases). The CDR3 covers 14 residues. Germline V lookup: CDR1 MNHEY, CDR2 SVGAGI. The V end was cut by 2 bases, the J end by 3 bases, with 10 bases between. CDR3 region: CASSYLGAEETQYF. The CDR3 coding sequence is TGTGCCAGCAGTTACCTGGGGGCAGAAGAGACCCAGTACTTC.

This chain links TRBV7-8 with TRBJ2-7, with D maybe TRBD1 (6 bases). Germline values: CDR1 SGHVS, CDR2 FQNEAQ. The CDR3 runs to 11 residues. Trimming removed 5 bases from V and 9 bases from J, with 11 bases in between. CDR3 in amino acids: CASSQDSWQYF. The DNA for the CDR3 is TGTGCCAGCAGCCAGGACAGTTGGCAGTACTTC.

CDR3 DNA sequence: TGTGCCAGCAGCCAATCCCTGGACAGTGGGTTGGGTGAGCAGTTCTTC. Translation: CASSQSLDSGLGEQFF. The V call is TRBV16, the J call TRBJ2-1; a possible D gene is TRBD1 (6 bases). Per the germline V gene, CDR1 is KGHSY and CDR2 is FQNENV. With 0 bases removed from V and 9 bases from J, the gap between germline ends came to 18 bases. The length of the CDR3 is 16 residues.

V and J are TRBV2 and TRBJ2-7; D might be TRBD1 (6 bases). This CDR3 has 14 residues. Trimming cost V 4 bases and J 3 bases, with 13 bases left between them. Germline assignment: CDR1 SNHLY and CDR2 FYNNEI. The CDR3 sequence is CASSGEQGIYEQYF. CDR3 nucleotides: TGTGCCAGCAGTGGGGAACAGGGTATCTACGAGCAGTACTTC. The complete variable domain, with remaining parts taken from reference TRBV2 and TRBJ2-7, reads EPEVTQTPSHQVTQMGQEVILRCVPISNHLYFYWYRQILGQKVEFLVSFYNNEISEKSEIFDDQFSVERPDGSNFTLKIRSTKLEDSAMYFCASSGEQGIYEQYFGPGTRLTVT.

This clonotype appeared a few times. The V call is TRBV28, the J call TRBJ2-5; 10 bases are a match to TRBD2. This CDR3 spans 16 amino acids. V trimming: 5 bases; J trimming: 4 bases; junction bases outside the gene matches: 10. Germline CDR1 is MDHEN and CDR2 is SYDVKM. The CDR3 spells CASSPIAGGPSETQYF. In nucleotides, the CDR3 is TGTGCCAGCAGTCCCATAGCGGGGGGCCCCTCAGAGACCCAGTACTTC.

This clonotype showed up many times. The chain joins TRBV12-3 or TRBV12-4 to TRBJ1-2; D gene uncertain. V was clipped by 4 bases and J by 5 bases, with 8 bases between them. The CDR3 is 12 amino acids. The CDR3 region has the DNA TGTGCCAGCAGTTCAGAAATGTATGGCTACACCTTC. Protein: CASSSEMYGYTF.

The chain's CDR3 is CASSLDWGGITEAFF. CDR3 DNA sequence: TGCGCCAGCAGCTTGGATTGGGGGGGGATTACTGAAGCTTTCTTT. This chain joins TRBV5-1 and TRBJ1-1; tentative D call: TRBD1 (5 bases). From germline, CDR1 is SGHRS and CDR2 YFSETQ. The CDR3 has 15 residues. V lost 0 bases and J 5 bases, leaving 14 bases between the germline ends.

V and J are TRBV4-1 and TRBJ1-3; D perhaps matches TRBD1 (5 bases). Deletions cut 1 base from V and 0 bases from J, with 7 bases between. Germline CDR1 reads MGHRA; CDR2 reads YSYEKL. This CDR3 is built from 15 residues. Here the CDR3 reads CASSQGQTSGNTIYF. For the CDR3, the DNA is TGCGCCAGCAGCCAAGGACAGACCTCTGGAAACACCATATATTTT.

The chain carries TRBV7-9 and TRBJ2-1, with 8 bases identical to TRBD1. V trimming: 3 bases; J trimming: 7 bases; junction bases outside the gene matches: 14. Germline V gene sequence: CDR1 SEHNR, CDR2 FQNEAQ (reference sequence). The CDR3 runs 17 residues. This chain's CDR3 is CASSLTGDAPLLNEQFF. The CDR3 DNA reads as TGTGCCAGCAGCTTGACAGGGGACGCGCCCCTGTTGAATGAGCAGTTCTTC.

This chain joins TRBV5-1 and TRBJ2-1, with D possibly being TRBD1 (5 bases). V gave up 4 bases and J gave up 2 bases, with 13 bases separating them. Germline values: CDR1 SGHRS, CDR2 YFSETQ. This CDR3 comprises 15 residues. CDR3 loop: CASSMGSRAYNEQFF. The CDR3 DNA reads as TGCGCCAGCAGCATGGGGTCCAGGGCCTACAATGAGCAGTTCTTC.

This clonotype came up many times. The chain recombines TRBV10-2 with TRBJ2-3; D may be TRBD2 (5 bases). The V end was cut by 5 bases, the J end by 2 bases, with 17 bases between. CDR1 WSHSY and CDR2 SAAADI come from the germline V gene. The CDR3 has 16 amino acids. The CDR3: CASSPNRGNDTDTQYF. The CDR3 DNA is TGCGCCAGCAGTCCCAACCGGGGAAACGACACAGATACGCAGTATTTT.

With regard to this clonotype: One end of the junction is discordant with germline, which a read error may explain. The chain has TRBV3-1 and TRBJ2-1; TRBD2 agrees at 8 bases. Germline V lookup: CDR1 LGHDT, CDR2 YNNKEL (reference sequence). CDR3 length: 18 residues. DNA for the CDR3: TGTACCAGCAGCTACCCCTCTGAACCCGGGACTAGTTTCGATGAGCAGTTCTTC. It specifies CTSSYPSEPGTSFDEQFF.

This clonotype was picked up many times. The chain employs TRBV7-2 and TRBJ2-1, with D hard to call. The V and J ends lost 0 bases and 0 bases respectively, with 6 bases between them. The CDR3 has 15 amino acids. The germline V gene encodes CDR1 SGHTA and CDR2 FQGNSA. The CDR3 is CASSLAALSYNEQFF. The CDR3 nucleotides read TGTGCCAGCAGCTTAGCGGCTCTCTCCTACAATGAGCAGTTCTTC.